The 24 T cell receptor beta chains below all came from one sample that was sequenced in a study of vaccination and CD4 T cells after COVID-19 (dated by TCRdb to 2022 to 2024). The method behind the library was PCR. The data were produced on an Illumina iSeq 100. DNA from cultured CD4+ T cells was subjected to TCR sequencing with the Oncomine TCR Beta short-read assay at the Johns Hopkins FTIC core. The raw public data were reprocessed by TCRdb itself: fastp quality trimming at Q25, MiXCR clonotype calling, in-frame beta chains only. Records with the same CDR3 protein are collapsed into one entry carrying the most frequent genes and DNA. The sample table holds fewer than 15,000 distinct CDR3 sequences, of which 30% to 40% were seen once. The ten biggest clones cover approximately 30% of the sample. The meaning of the sample's treatment or condition label: approximately nine-day PBMC culture with coronavirus spike peptide pools or control peptides (ViraFEST assay).

These receptors' targets are unknown. The sample consisted of CD4+ T cells from blood, cultured in vitro, taken before SARS-CoV-2 vaccination. The receptor source for this set is a human donor who received a COVID-19 vaccine.

The J gene is TRBJ1-2, the V gene TRBV5-1; D is perhaps TRBD1 (5 bases). The CDR3 is made up of 15 amino acids. V was pared by 2 bases and J by 2 bases, with 13 bases between. CDR1 is SGHRS and CDR2 is YFSETQ in the germline V gene. CDR3 loop: CASSFGAGRNYGYTF. In nucleotides, the CDR3 is TGCGCCAGCAGCTTCGGTGCAGGGAGGAACTATGGCTACACCTTC.

The J gene is TRBJ2-7, the V gene TRBV20-1, with D perhaps being TRBD1 or TRBD2 (6 bases each). The CDR3 contains 14 residues. CDR1 and CDR2 (germline): DFQATT, SNEGSKA (reference sequence). Deletions cut 0 bases from V and 0 bases from J, with 9 bases between. CDR3 amino acids: CSARDGGSSYEQYF. CDR3 nucleotides: TGCAGTGCTAGAGACGGGGGCAGCTCCTACGAGCAGTACTTC.

V usage is TRBV7-2 and J usage is TRBJ2-5; D possibly corresponds to TRBD1 (5 bases). The CDR3 contains 15 residues. Germline lookup yields CDR1 SGHTA and CDR2 FQGNSA. The germline V and J ends were trimmed by 2 bases and 5 bases, with 15 bases remaining between them. The CDR3 DNA reads as TGTGCCAGCAGCTTATCGTCGGCAGGGCGGGAGACCCAGTACTTC. Encoded protein: CASSLSSAGRETQYF.

V is TRBV12-5 and J is TRBJ2-5, with no clear D. The CDR3 is 12 residues long. The germline V and J ends were trimmed by 0 bases and 4 bases, with 3 bases remaining between them. Germline V gene sequence: CDR1 LGHNT, CDR2 FRNRAP. The CDR3 region has the DNA TGTGCTAGTGGTTTGGTACGAGAGACCCAGTACTTC. The encoded protein is CASGLVRETQYF.

This clonotype was recorded a few times. This chain joins TRBV10-3 and TRBJ1-1, with TRBD1 matching 9 bases. CDR1 is ENHRY, CDR2 SYGVKD, per germline. V shed 7 bases, J shed 1 base, and the junction held 4 bases outside the gene matches. The CDR3 covers 14 residues. Here the CDR3 DNA reads TGTGCCATCAAAAGGGACAGGGAGAACACTGAAGCTTTCTTT. Its translation is CAIKRDRENTEAFF.

The genes are TRBV20-1 and TRBJ2-3; 10 bases fit TRBD2. The CDR3 has 14 amino acids. Germline values: CDR1 DFQATT, CDR2 SNEGSKA (reference sequence). Trimming removed 2 bases from V and 7 bases from J; junction bases left unmatched: 6. In nucleotides, the CDR3 is TGCAGTGCTAGACATAGCGGGGGGCCAAATACGCAGTATTTT. Translation gives CSARHSGGPNTQYF.

V is TRBV5-1 and J is TRBJ1-1; unclear D gene. The ends were cut back, 0 bases at V and 1 base at J, with 7 bases in the middle. The CDR3 is made up of 14 amino acids. Germline V CDR1 and CDR2: SGHRS, YFSETQ. CDR3 sequence reads: CASSLGGGNTEAFF. As DNA, the CDR3 is TGCGCCAGCAGCTTGGGAGGCGGGAACACTGAAGCTTTCTTT.

The chain recombines TRBV19 with TRBJ1-5, with D hard to call. Germline V gene data show CDR1 as LNHDA and CDR2 as SQIVND (reference sequence). This CDR3 is built from 14 residues. The ends were cut back, 7 bases at V and 0 bases at J, with 10 bases in the middle. The CDR3 sequence: CASTQWNSNQPQHF. CDR3 nucleotides: TGTGCCAGTACCCAGTGGAATAGCAATCAGCCCCAGCATTTT.

This chain joins TRBV2 and TRBJ1-2; 9 nucleotides agree with TRBD1. This CDR3 has 16 amino acids. Per the germline V gene, CDR1 is SNHLY and CDR2 is FYNNEI. V lost 4 bases, J lost 1 base, and 7 bases stayed unmatched. CDR3 sequence reads: CASSAGGQGGNYGYTF. Here the CDR3 DNA reads TGTGCCAGCAGTGCGGGGGGACAGGGAGGTAACTATGGCTACACCTTC.

The gene calls are TRBV20-1 and TRBJ1-2; 7 positions match TRBD1. V was pared by 0 bases and J by 4 bases, with 14 bases of the junction left unmatched. The germline gives CDR1 DFQATT, CDR2 SNEGSKA (reference sequence). The CDR3 consists of 17 residues. The CDR3 is CSARDGLSYRQGYGYTF. As DNA, the CDR3 is TGCAGTGCTAGAGATGGGTTGAGCTATCGACAGGGCTATGGCTACACCTTC.

This chain uses TRBV4-1 with TRBJ1-3; possible D gene TRBD1, 6 bases. CDR3 length: 17 residues. V lost 2 bases and J 4 bases, leaving 18 bases between the germline ends. Germline values: CDR1 MGHRA, CDR2 YSYEKL. The CDR3 region is CASSQPLAQGRGNTIYF. The CDR3 DNA sequence: TGCGCCAGCAGCCAACCCCTTGCCCAGGGGAGGGGAAACACCATATATTTT.

The chain joins TRBV19 to TRBJ1-6; the D is unclear. This CDR3 comprises 14 residues. V shed 1 base and J shed 5 bases, with 6 bases lying between them. CDR1 is LNHDA and CDR2 is SQIVND in the germline V gene (reference sequence). For the CDR3, the DNA is TGTGCCAGTAGTATAGGCACCCATAATTCACCCCTCCACTTT. Its protein is CASSIGTHNSPLHF.

This chain uses TRBV29-1 with TRBJ2-3; D is ambiguous. There are 11 residues in the CDR3. The germline V gene has CDR1 SQVTM and CDR2 ANQGSEA. V gave up 2 bases and J gave up 6 bases, with 6 bases separating them. The CDR3 here is CSVESRDTQYF. CDR3 in DNA: TGCAGCGTTGAAAGTCGGGATACGCAGTATTTT.

The chain joins TRBV6-1 to TRBJ1-4; TRBD1 agrees at 7 bases. CDR3 length equals 14 residues. V trimming: 5 bases; J trimming: 7 bases; junction bases outside the gene matches: 7. CDR1 is MNHNS, CDR2 SASEGT, per germline. The CDR3: CASSRGGRSEKLFF. The CDR3 DNA sequence: TGTGCCAGCAGTCGAGGGGGCCGGAGTGAAAAACTGTTTTTT.

In its sample, this clonotype was seen a few times. The CDR3 here is CASSTRDKRNTEAFF. The DNA of the CDR3 is TGTGCCAGCAGCACCCGGGACAAGAGGAACACTGAAGCTTTCTTT. This chain joins TRBV7-9 and TRBJ1-1; possibly TRBD1 for D (6 bases). Deletions cut 5 bases from V and 1 base from J, with 14 bases between. Germline V gene data show CDR1 as SEHNR and CDR2 as FQNEAQ (reference sequence). The CDR3 is 15 residues long.

The chain has TRBV14 and TRBJ1-1; D possibly corresponds to TRBD1 (5 bases). The ends were cut back, 0 bases at V and 7 bases at J, with 15 bases in the middle. Germline assignment: CDR1 SGHDN and CDR2 FVKESK. This CDR3 contains 15 residues. The chain's CDR3 is CASSQDAGWGDEAFF. CDR3 coding DNA: TGTGCCAGCAGCCAAGACGCAGGTTGGGGGGATGAAGCTTTCTTT.

V gene TRBV30 combines with J gene TRBJ1-2; no reliable D call. Trimming took 3 bases from V and 4 from J, leaving 6 bases between them. The CDR3 sequence is 11 residues long. The germline V gene encodes CDR1 GTSNPN and CDR2 SVGIG (reference sequence). CDR3 sequence (DNA): TGTGCCTGGAGGGCGGGCTATGGCTACACCTTC. Protein product: CAWRAGYGYTF.

This rearrangement joins TRBV30 to TRBJ1-2; D is ambiguous. With 7 bases removed from V and 4 bases from J, the gap between germline ends came to 22 bases. The V gene's germline CDR1 is GTSNPN and CDR2 SVGIG (reference sequence). The CDR3 contains 15 residues. The CDR3 nucleotides read TGTGCCTCAGAGCAACGAGCCGGTTTGGGCTATGGCTACACCTTC. This codes for CASEQRAGLGYGYTF.

This clonotype appeared a few times. The chain has TRBV6-1 and TRBJ2-3; no definite D call. The germline V gene has CDR1 MNHNS and CDR2 SASEGT. The CDR3 loop spans 11 amino acids. V lost 6 bases, J lost 4 bases, and 5 bases lay in between. The CDR3 DNA reads TGTGCCAGCAGCCCGGCAGATACGCAGTATTTT. Translated: CASSPADTQYF.

J is TRBJ1-2 and V is TRBV7-8; TRBD1 matches 10 bases. Unmatched junction bases numbered 9, after V lost 5 bases and J lost 0 bases. Germline-derived CDR1 and CDR2 are SGHVS and FQNEAQ. The CDR3 runs 17 residues. CDR3 in amino acids: CASSPRDRGSANYGYTF. In nucleotides, the CDR3 is TGTGCCAGCAGCCCCCGGGACAGGGGAAGTGCTAACTATGGCTACACCTTC.

A few counts support this clonotype. This chain joins TRBV11-1 and TRBJ2-7, with 9 positions matching TRBD1. Germline V CDR1 and CDR2: SGHAT, FQDESV (reference sequence). V was clipped by 5 bases and J by 6 bases; unmatched bases: 8. This CDR3 region has 14 residues. In nucleotides, the CDR3 is TGTGCCAGCAGCAAACGACAGGGGGTCGCCGAGCAGTACTTC. Translated: CASSKRQGVAEQYF. Variable domain in full (rest from reference TRBV11-1 and TRBJ2-7): EAEVAQSPRYKITEKSQAVAFWCDPISGHATLYWYRQILGQGPELLVQFQDESVVDDSQLPKDRFSAERLKGVDSTLKIQPAELGDSAMYLCASSKRQGVAEQYFGPGTRLTVT.

This clonotype has more than one count but fewer than ten. The V and J genes are TRBV20-1 and TRBJ2-5; TRBD2 matches at 10 bases. The CDR3 has 16 amino acids. V lost 0 bases to trimming and J lost 4 bases; unmatched junction nucleotides: 8. Germline CDR1 reads DFQATT; CDR2 reads SNEGSKA (reference sequence). The CDR3 bases are TGCAGTGCTAGAGATTTGGGTAGCGGGGGGCGAGAGACCCAGTACTTC. This gives the protein CSARDLGSGGRETQYF.

This chain links TRBV7-9 with TRBJ1-1; 7 bases are a match to TRBD1. The V gene end was trimmed by 0 bases and the J gene end by 8 bases; junction bases not matched to a gene: 3. There are 13 residues in the CDR3. Germline values: CDR1 SEHNR, CDR2 FQNEAQ (reference sequence). The CDR3 spells CASSLAGGREAFF. The CDR3 DNA follows: TGTGCCAGCAGCTTAGCAGGGGGCAGGGAAGCTTTCTTT.

The chain combines TRBV5-6 with TRBJ1-5; 7 nucleotides agree with TRBD1. V trimming: 4 bases; J trimming: 3 bases; junction bases outside the gene matches: 4. The CDR3 is made up of 14 amino acids. CDR1 is SGHDT, CDR2 YYEEEE, per germline. CDR3 in amino acids: CASSVGTVNQPQHF. The CDR3 DNA is TGTGCCAGCAGCGTAGGGACAGTCAATCAGCCCCAGCATTTT.